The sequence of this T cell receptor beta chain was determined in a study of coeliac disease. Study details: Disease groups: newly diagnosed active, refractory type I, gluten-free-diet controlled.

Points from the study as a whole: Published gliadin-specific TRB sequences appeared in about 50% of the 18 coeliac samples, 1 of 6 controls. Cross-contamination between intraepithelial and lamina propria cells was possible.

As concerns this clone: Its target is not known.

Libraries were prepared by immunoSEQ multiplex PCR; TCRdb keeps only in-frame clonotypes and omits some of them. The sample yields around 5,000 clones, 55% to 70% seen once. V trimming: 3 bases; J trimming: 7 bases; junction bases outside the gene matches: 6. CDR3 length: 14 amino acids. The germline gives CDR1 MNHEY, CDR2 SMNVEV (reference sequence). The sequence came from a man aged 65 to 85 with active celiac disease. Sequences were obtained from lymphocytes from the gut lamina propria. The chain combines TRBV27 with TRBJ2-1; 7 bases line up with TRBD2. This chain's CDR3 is CASSLGGTGNEQFF. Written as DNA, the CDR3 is TGTGCCAGCAGTTTGGGGGGGACCGGGAATGAGCAGTTCTTC.